This record looks at one TCR beta chain sequence and its context. Germline V CDR1 and CDR2: LGHNT, FRNRAP. The CDR3 sequence is 18 residues long. Trimming at V came to 0 bases and at J to 0 bases, leaving 5 bases not matched to a gene. The data are from a study of T cell changes during pregnancy in multiple sclerosis. Libraries were prepared by immunoSEQ multiplex PCR; TCRdb keeps only in-frame clonotypes and omits some of them. The table shows under 100,000 clones, with over 90% occurring only once. The TCR sequence derives from a female donor with multiple sclerosis, enrolled in a pregnancy study. The chain links TRBV12-5 to TRBJ2-1, with 10 positions matching TRBD2. The material was peripheral blood, obtained in the second trimester of pregnancy. The CDR3 protein is CASGLVLGLASSYNEQFF. In DNA, the CDR3 is TGTGCTAGTGGTTTGGTATTGGGACTAGCGAGCTCCTACAATGAGCAGTTCTTC. The full variable domain, its missing parts supplied by reference TRBV12-5 and TRBJ2-1, is DARVTQTPRHKVTEMGQEVTMRCQPILGHNTVFWYRQTMMQGLELLAYFRNRAPLDDSGMPKDRFSAEMPDATLATLKIQPSEPRDSAVYFCASGLVLGLASSYNEQFFGPGTRLTVL.